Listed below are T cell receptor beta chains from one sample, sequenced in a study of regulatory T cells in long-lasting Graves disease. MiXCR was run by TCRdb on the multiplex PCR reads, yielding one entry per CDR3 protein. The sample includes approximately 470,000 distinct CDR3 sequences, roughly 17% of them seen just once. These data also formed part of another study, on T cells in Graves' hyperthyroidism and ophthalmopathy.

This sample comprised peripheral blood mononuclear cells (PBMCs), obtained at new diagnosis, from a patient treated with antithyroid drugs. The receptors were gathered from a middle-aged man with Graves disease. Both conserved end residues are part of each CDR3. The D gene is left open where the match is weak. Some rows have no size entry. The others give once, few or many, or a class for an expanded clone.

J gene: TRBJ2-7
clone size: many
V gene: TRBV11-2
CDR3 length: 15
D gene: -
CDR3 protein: CASSPSGGAAYEQYF
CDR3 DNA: TGTGCCAGCAGCCCCTCGGGGGGCGCAGCCTACGAGCAGTACTTC

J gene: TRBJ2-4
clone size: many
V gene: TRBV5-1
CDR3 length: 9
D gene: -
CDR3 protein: CASSLDQYF
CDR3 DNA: TGCGCCAGCAGCTTGGACCAGTACTTC

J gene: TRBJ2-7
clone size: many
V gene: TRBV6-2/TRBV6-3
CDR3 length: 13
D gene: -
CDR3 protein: CASSYGGLYEQYF
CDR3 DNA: TGTGCCAGCAGTTACGGTGGCCTATACGAGCAGTACTTC

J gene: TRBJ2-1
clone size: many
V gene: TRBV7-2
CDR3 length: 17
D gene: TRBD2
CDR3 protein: CASSLRLAGVGPDEQFF
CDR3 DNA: TGTGCCAGCAGCTTAAGACTAGCGGGAGTGGGCCCTGATGAGCAGTTCTTC

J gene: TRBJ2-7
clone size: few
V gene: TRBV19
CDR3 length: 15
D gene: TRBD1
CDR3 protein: CASSLRRGLRGEQYF
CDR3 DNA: TGTGCCAGTAGCCTACGAAGGGGGCTGAGAGGAGAGCAGTACTTC

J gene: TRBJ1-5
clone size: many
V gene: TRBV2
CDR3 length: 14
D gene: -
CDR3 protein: CASSARTGNQPQHF
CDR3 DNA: TGTGCCAGCAGTGCCCGGACGGGAAATCAGCCCCAGCATTTT

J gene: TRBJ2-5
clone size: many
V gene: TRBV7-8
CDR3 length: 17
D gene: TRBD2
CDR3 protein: CASSLVGLAGGYETQYF
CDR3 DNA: TGTGCCAGCAGCTTAGTCGGACTAGCGGGAGGTTATGAGACCCAGTACTTC

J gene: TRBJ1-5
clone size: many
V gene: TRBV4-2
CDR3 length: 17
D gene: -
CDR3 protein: CASSQDYGQGYNQPQHF
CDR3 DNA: TGTGCCAGCAGCCAAGATTACGGTCAGGGGTACAATCAGCCCCAGCATTTT

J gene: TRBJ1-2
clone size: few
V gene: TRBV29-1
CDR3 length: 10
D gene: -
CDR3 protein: CSVVQTGYTF
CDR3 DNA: TGCAGCGTTGTACAGACCGGCTACACCTTC

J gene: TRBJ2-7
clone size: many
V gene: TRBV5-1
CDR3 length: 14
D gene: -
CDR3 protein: CASSRGTESYEQYF
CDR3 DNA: TGTGCCAGCAGTCGCGGCACCGAGTCCTACGAGCAGTACTTC

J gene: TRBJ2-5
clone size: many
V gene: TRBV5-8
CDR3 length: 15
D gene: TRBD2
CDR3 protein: CASSQQLSGGETQYF
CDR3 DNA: TGTGCCAGCAGCCAACAGCTCTCGGGGGGAGAGACCCAGTACTTC

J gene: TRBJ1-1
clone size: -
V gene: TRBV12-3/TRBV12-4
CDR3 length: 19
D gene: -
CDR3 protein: CASNPGQPYRHGRNTEAFF
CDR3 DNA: TGTGCCAGCAATCCCGGACAGCCCTACCGTCACGGGAGGAACACTGAAGCTTTCTTT

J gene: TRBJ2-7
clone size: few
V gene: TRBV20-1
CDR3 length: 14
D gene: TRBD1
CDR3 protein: CSANSGTGGFEQYF
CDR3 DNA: TGCAGTGCTAATAGTGGGACAGGGGGTTTCGAGCAGTACTTC

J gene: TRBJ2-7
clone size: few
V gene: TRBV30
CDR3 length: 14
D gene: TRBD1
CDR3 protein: CAWNSGTEGDEQYF
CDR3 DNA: TGTGCCTGGAATTCCGGGACAGAGGGGGACGAGCAGTACTTC

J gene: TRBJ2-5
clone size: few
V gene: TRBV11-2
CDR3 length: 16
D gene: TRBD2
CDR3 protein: CASSLSIAGGKGTQYF
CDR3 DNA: TGTGCCAGCAGTTTATCGATAGCGGGAGGAAAAGGGACCCAGTACTTC

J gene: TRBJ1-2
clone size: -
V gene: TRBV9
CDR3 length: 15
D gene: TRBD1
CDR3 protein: CASSPRGTGGYGYTF
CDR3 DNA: TGTGCCAGCAGCCCCCGTGGGACAGGCGGCTATGGCTACACCTTC

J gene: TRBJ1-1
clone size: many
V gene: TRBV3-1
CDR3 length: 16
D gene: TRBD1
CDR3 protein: CASSQEFGTGNTEAFF
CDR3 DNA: TGTGCCAGCAGCCAAGAATTCGGGACAGGGAACACTGAAGCTTTCTTT

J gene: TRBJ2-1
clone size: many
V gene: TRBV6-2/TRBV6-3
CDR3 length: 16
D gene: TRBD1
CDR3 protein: CASRKGTGGTYNEQFF
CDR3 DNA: TGTGCCAGCAGGAAAGGGACAGGCGGAACCTACAATGAGCAGTTCTTC

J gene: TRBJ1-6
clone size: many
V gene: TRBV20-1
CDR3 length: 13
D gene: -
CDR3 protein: CSVTVGSNSPLHF
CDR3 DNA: TGCAGTGTCACCGTTGGGTCGAATTCACCCCTCCACTTT

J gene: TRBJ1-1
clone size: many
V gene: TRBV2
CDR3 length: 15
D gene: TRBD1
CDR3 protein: CASRRDRGVISEAFF
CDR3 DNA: TGTGCCAGCAGGAGGGACAGGGGCGTGATATCTGAAGCTTTCTTT

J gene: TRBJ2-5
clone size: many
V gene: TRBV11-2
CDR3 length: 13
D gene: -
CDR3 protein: CASSPRRRETQYF
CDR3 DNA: TGTGCCAGCAGCCCCCGGAGGCGAGAGACCCAGTACTTC

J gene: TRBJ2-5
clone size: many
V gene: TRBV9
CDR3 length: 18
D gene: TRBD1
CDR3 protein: CASSVALLGQGGQETQYF
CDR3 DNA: TGTGCCAGCAGCGTAGCGCTACTTGGACAGGGTGGCCAAGAGACCCAGTACTTC

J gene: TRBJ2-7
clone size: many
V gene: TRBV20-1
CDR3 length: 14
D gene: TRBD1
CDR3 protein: CSATPTGAIYEQYF
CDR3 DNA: TGCAGTGCCACCCCTACAGGGGCGATATACGAGCAGTACTTC

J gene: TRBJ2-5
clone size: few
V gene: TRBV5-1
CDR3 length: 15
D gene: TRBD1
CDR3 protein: CASSLVAGGQETQYF
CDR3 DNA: TGCGCCAGCAGCTTGGTGGCAGGGGGACAAGAGACCCAGTACTTC

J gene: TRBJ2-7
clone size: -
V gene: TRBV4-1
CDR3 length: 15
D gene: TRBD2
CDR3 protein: CASSQASGNLYEQYF
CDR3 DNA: TGCGCCAGCAGCCAGGCTAGCGGAAACTTATACGAGCAGTACTTC

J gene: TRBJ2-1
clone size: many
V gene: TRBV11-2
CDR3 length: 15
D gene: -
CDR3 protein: CASSPGHRYTDEQFF
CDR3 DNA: TGTGCCAGCAGCCCCGGACATCGATATACGGATGAGCAGTTCTTC

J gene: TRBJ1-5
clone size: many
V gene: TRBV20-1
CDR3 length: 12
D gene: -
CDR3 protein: CSAGTENQPQHF
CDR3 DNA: TGCAGTGCTGGAACGGAGAATCAGCCCCAGCATTTT

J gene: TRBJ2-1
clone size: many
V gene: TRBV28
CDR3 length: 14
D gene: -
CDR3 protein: CASSLGEAYNEQFF
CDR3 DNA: TGTGCCAGCAGTTTAGGTGAAGCTTACAATGAGCAGTTCTTC

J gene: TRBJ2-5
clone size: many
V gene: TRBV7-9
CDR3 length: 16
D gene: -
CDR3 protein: CASSLQGGFPGGTQYF
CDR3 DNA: TGTGCCAGCAGCTTACAGGGGGGGTTCCCCGGTGGAACCCAGTACTTC

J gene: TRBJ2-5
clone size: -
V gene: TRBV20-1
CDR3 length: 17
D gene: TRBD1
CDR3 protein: CSALPGGRGGLQETQYF
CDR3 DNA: TGCAGTGCTTTACCAGGGGGCCGGGGTGGGCTTCAAGAGACCCAGTACTTC

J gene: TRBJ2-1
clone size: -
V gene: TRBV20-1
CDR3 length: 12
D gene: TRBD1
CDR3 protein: CSANRQGNEQFF
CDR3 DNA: TGCAGTGCTAATAGACAGGGCAATGAGCAGTTCTTC

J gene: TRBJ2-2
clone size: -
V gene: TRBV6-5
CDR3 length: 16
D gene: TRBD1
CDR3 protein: CASSYSGTANTGELFF
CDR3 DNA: TGTGCCAGCAGTTACTCCGGGACAGCGAACACCGGGGAGCTGTTTTTT

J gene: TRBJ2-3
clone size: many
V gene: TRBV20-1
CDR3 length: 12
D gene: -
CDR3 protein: CSASPSTDTQYF
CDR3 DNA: TGCAGTGCATCCCCCAGCACAGATACGCAGTATTTT

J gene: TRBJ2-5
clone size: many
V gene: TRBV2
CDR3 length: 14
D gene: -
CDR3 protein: CASSEQGISETQYF
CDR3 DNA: TGTGCCAGCAGTGAACAGGGTATCTCAGAGACCCAGTACTTC

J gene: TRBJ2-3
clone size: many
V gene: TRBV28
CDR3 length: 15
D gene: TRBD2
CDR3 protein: CASSDTSGGTDTQYF
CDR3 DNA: TGTGCCAGCAGTGATACTAGCGGGGGCACAGATACGCAGTATTTT

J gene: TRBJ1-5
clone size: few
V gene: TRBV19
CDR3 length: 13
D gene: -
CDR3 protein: CASSTGTHQPQHF
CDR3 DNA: TGTGCCAGTAGTACAGGGACTCATCAGCCCCAGCATTTT

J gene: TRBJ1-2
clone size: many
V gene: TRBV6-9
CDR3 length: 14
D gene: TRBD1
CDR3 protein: CASSYTGTGNGYTF
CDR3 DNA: TGTGCCAGCAGTTACACCGGGACAGGGAACGGCTACACCTTC

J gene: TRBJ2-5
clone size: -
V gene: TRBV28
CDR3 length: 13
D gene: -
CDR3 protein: CANSFSRSGTQYF
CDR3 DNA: TGTGCCAACAGTTTTTCTCGGTCCGGGACCCAGTACTTC

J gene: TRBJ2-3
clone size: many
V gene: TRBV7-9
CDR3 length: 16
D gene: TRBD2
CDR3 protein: CASSPTGGSGADTQYF
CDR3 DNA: TGTGCCAGCAGCCCCACAGGCGGGAGTGGAGCAGATACGCAGTATTTT

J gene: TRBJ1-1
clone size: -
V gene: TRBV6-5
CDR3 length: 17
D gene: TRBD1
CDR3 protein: CASSYGGQTSWYTEAFF
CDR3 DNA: TGTGCCAGCAGTTACGGGGGACAGACTTCCTGGTACACTGAAGCTTTCTTT

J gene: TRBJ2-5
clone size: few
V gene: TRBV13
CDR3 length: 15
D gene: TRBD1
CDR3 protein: CASSNAGTGKETQYF
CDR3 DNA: TGTGCCAGCAGCAATGCCGGGACAGGGAAAGAGACCCAGTACTTC

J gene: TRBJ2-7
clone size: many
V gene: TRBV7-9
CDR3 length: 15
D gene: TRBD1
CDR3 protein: CASSSDRVSSYEQYF
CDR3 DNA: TGTGCCAGCAGCTCAGACAGGGTGAGCTCCTACGAGCAGTACTTC

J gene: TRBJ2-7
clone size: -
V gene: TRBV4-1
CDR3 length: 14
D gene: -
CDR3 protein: CASSQGIVDHEQYF
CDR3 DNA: TGCGCCAGCAGCCAGGGAATAGTCGACCACGAGCAGTACTTC

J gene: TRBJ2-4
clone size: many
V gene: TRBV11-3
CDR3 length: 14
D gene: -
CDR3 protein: CASSLDGAQNIQYF
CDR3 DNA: TGTGCCAGCAGCTTAGACGGGGCGCAAAACATTCAGTACTTC

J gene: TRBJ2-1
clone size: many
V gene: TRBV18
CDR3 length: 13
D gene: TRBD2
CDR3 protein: CASVKSGGDEQFF
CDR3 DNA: TGTGCCAGCGTGAAGAGCGGGGGGGATGAGCAGTTCTTC

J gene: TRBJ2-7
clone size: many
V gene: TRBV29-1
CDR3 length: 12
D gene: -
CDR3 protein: CSVDDTAYEQYF
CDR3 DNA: TGCAGCGTTGATGACACTGCCTACGAGCAGTACTTC

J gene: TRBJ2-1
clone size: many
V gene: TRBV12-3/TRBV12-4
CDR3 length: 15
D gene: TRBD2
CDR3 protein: CASALLAGGSNEQFF
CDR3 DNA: TGTGCCAGCGCTCTCCTAGCGGGGGGTAGCAATGAGCAGTTCTTC

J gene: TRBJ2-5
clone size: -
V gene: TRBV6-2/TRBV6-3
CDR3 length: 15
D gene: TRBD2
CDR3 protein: CASSYSASGIETQYF
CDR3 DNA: TGTGCCAGCAGTTACTCCGCTAGCGGGATAGAGACCCAGTACTTC

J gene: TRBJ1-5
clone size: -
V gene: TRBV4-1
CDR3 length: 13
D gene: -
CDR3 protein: CASSRGGGRPQHF
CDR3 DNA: TGCGCCAGCAGCCGGGGGGGGGGCCGGCCCCAGCATTTT

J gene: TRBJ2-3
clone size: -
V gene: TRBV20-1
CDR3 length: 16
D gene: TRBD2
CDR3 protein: CSASSGLAGVKDTQYF
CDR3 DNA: TGCAGTGCTAGCTCCGGACTAGCGGGAGTGAAAGATACGCAGTATTTT

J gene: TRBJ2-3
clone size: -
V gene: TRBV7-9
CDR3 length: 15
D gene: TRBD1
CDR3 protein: CASSSKGQGLGTQYF
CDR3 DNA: TGTGCCAGCAGCTCAAAGGGACAGGGTCTAGGTACGCAGTATTTT

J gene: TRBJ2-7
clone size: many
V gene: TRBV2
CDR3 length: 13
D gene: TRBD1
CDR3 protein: CASRMGQGNEQYF
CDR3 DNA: TGTGCCAGCAGAATGGGACAGGGGAACGAGCAGTACTTC